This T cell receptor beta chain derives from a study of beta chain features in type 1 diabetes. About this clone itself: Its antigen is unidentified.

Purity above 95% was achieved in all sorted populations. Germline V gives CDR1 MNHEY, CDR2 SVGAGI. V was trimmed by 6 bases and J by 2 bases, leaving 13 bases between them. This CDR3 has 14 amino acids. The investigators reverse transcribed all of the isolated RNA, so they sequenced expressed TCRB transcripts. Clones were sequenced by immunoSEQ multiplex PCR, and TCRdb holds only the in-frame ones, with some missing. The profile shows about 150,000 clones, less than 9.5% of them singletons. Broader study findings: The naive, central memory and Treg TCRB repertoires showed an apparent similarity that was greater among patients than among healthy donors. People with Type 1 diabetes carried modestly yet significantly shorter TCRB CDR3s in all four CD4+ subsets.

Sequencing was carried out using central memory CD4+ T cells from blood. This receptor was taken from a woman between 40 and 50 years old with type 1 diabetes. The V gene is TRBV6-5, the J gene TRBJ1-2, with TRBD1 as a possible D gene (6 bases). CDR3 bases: TGTGCCAGCAGAGGGGGACGAACGAACTATGGCTACACCTTC. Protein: CASRGGRTNYGYTF.